The clone carrying this TCR beta chain was detected many times. Its antigen is currently unknown. The sample belongs to a study of T cells in Graves' hyperthyroidism and ophthalmopathy. Study-wide context: Peripheral blood was secured at the point of initial diagnosis, before any treatment.

Germline CDR1 SQVTM, CDR2 ANQGSEA. This CDR3 is built from 19 residues. Trimming at V came to 0 bases and at J to 6 bases, leaving 19 bases not matched to a gene. RNA transcripts served as the template for amplifying TCR beta CDR3 regions. Using the HTBI primer set, a first-round RT-PCR was run on the TCR CDR3. TCRdb reprocessed the multiplex PCR reads with MiXCR, giving one entry per CDR3 protein. In the table there are 500,000 to 700,000 distinct CDR3 sequences, 15% to 20% of which are singletons. Study results and caveats: A model of 13 V-J pairs discriminated ophthalmopathy from stable hyperthyroidism.

Researchers defined stable Graves' hyperthyroidism as no ophthalmopathy progression within 18 months. The rearrangement joins TRBV29-1 to TRBJ2-3; the match to TRBD2 covers 9 bases. Sequencing used blood. This clonotype was obtained from a woman under 30 with Graves' hyperthyroidism. CDR3 sequence: CSVEDPVRKREDRSDTQYF. CDR3 sequence (DNA): TGCAGCGTTGAAGATCCAGTCCGTAAGCGGGAGGATCGATCGGATACGCAGTATTTT.